This T cell receptor (beta chain) emerged from a study of T cells after yellow fever vaccination. Whole-study context: Researchers used SMART-Seq v4 Ultra Low Input to prepare fractions that had low cell numbers.

There are a few counts of this clonotype. Its cognate antigen is unknown. Study-wide points: Post-booster reappearance was seen for most primary-vaccination clones (96% CD4, 75% to 90% CD8). Relatively few clonotypes were ones that appeared in both CD4 and CD8 compartments.

MiXCR, applied by TCRdb to the 5' RACE reads, yields one record per CDR3 protein. Among some 240,000 distinct CDR3 sequences listed, less than 3.5% were seen once. Germline V CDR1 and CDR2: LNHNV, YYDKDF (reference sequence). The CDR3 has 17 residues. V shed 0 bases, J shed 2 bases, and the junction held 5 bases outside the gene matches. Sequences were derived from CD4+ T cells sorted from PBMCs, sampled 10 days after the yellow fever booster vaccination. The TCR was taken from a man younger than 30 who received the YFV17D yellow fever vaccine. The rearrangement uses TRBV15 and TRBJ2-2, with 8 nucleotides matching TRBD2. CDR3 in amino acids: CATSRDRGGLNTGELFF. The CDR3 bases are TGTGCCACCAGCAGAGATCGGGGGGGGCTCAACACCGGGGAGCTGTTTTTT.